Each of the 15 T cell receptor beta chains below was sequenced from the same sample in a study of blood T cell repertoires in COVID-19. Only in-frame clones appear in the TCRdb table, and some are missing; sequencing was by immunoSEQ multiplex PCR. The sample records 190,000 or so clones, 81% being singletons. The sample consisted of peripheral blood. The receptors stem from a woman older than 75 with COVID-19, enrolled during active disease.

The table lists this clone with a few counts. V is TRBV5-4 and J is TRBJ2-1; TRBD1 agrees at 10 bases. This CDR3 has 17 residues. J was trimmed by 10 bases and V by 4 bases; bases with no gene match: 17. In germline, CDR1 is SGHNT, CDR2 YYREEE (reference sequence). The CDR3 sequence: CASSTGTGTGATIEQFF. The CDR3 coding sequence is TGTGCCAGCAGCACCGGAACCGGGACAGGGGCTACAATAGAGCAGTTCTTC.

The CDR3 DNA reads as TGCAGTGCTAGTAGAGCGGGAGTGGCAGATACGCAGTATTTT. This gives the protein CSASRAGVADTQYF. The J gene is TRBJ2-3, the V gene TRBV20-1, with 8 nucleotides matching TRBD2. V lost 3 bases and J lost 4; bases outside the gene matches: 6. The CDR3 loop spans 14 amino acids. Germline loops: CDR1 DFQATT, CDR2 SNEGSKA (reference sequence).

J is TRBJ2-3 and V is TRBV3-1 (or the pseudogene TRBV3-2); 13 bases are shared with TRBD2. Germline CDR1 reads LGHDT; CDR2 reads YNNKEL (reference sequence). The CDR3 sequence is 22 residues long. Trimming at V came to 0 bases and at J to 4 bases, leaving 19 bases not matched to a gene. CDR3 amino acids: CASSQDPTGLAGLTTPSDTQYF. The CDR3 DNA is TGTGCCAGCAGCCAAGATCCGACGGGACTAGCGGGACTTACTACGCCCTCAGATACGCAGTATTTT.

Many counts were recorded for this clone. The rearrangement links TRBV6-5 to TRBJ1-2; a possible D gene is TRBD1 (6 bases). Trimming pared 6 bases from V and 8 bases from J, leaving 16 bases between. The CDR3 contains 13 residues. CDR1 is MNHEY, CDR2 SVGAGI, per germline. CDR3 loop: CASRRRQEGGYTF. Here the CDR3 DNA reads TGTGCCAGCAGGCGACGACAGGAAGGGGGCTACACCTTC.

This clone turned up a few times. The chain joins TRBV10-3 to TRBJ2-7, with TRBD1 matching over 10 bases. CDR3 size: 14 residues. CDR1 is ENHRY, CDR2 SYGVKD, per germline. J gave up 6 bases and V 4 bases, and 6 bases lay outside the gene matches. This CDR3 reads CAISGRDRGAEQYF. For the CDR3, the DNA is TGTGCCATCAGTGGCCGGGACAGGGGAGCCGAGCAGTACTTC.

This rearrangement joins TRBV3-1 (or the pseudogene TRBV3-2) to TRBJ2-3, with D possibly TRBD2 on 6 matching bases. V was cut by 4 bases and J by 6 bases, with 26 bases left in between. CDR3 length: 18 residues. Looked up from germline, CDR1 is LGHDT and CDR2 is YNNKEL (reference sequence). In nucleotides, the CDR3 is TGTGCCAGCAGCCCGCAACTCGACGGGGGACTCCCGAGGGATACGCAGTATTTT. Translated, it gives CASSPQLDGGLPRDTQYF.

V and J are TRBV7-3 and TRBJ1-1, with 7 nucleotides matching TRBD1. CDR1 is SGHTA and CDR2 is FQGTGA in the germline V gene. J gave up 0 bases and V 8 bases, and 3 bases lay outside the gene matches. CDR3 size: 13 residues. The CDR3: CASAGTVNTEAFF. DNA for the CDR3: TGTGCCAGCGCCGGGACAGTGAACACTGAAGCTTTCTTT. Variable domain in full (rest from reference TRBV7-3 and TRBJ1-1): GAGVSQTPSNKVTEKGKYVELRCDPISGHTALYWYRQSLGQGPEFLIYFQGTGAADDSGLPNDRFFAVRPEGSVSTLKIQRTERGDSAVYLCASAGTVNTEAFFGQGTRLTVV.

The J gene is TRBJ2-7, the V gene TRBV7-9; 11 positions match TRBD1. The CDR3 totals 15 residues. Germline trimming cut 0 bases from V and 5 bases from J; bases unmatched to any gene: 3. Germline-derived CDR1 and CDR2 are SEHNR and FQNEAQ (reference sequence). The CDR3 sequence is CASSLARTGGNEQYF. CDR3 bases: TGTGCCAGCAGCTTAGCCCGGACAGGGGGCAACGAGCAGTACTTC.

The CDR3 nucleotides are TGTGCCAGCGGAAACAGGGGTTACTCCTACGAGCAGTACTTC. This translates into CASGNRGYSYEQYF. The rearrangement joins TRBV27 to TRBJ2-7; 7 bases map to TRBD1. The ends lost 8 bases at V and 0 bases at J; junction bases unmatched: 7. The CDR3 length is 14 residues. Germline V CDR1 and CDR2: MNHEY, SMNVEV (reference sequence).

In its sample, this clone was seen a few times. This rearrangement joins TRBV28 to TRBJ2-3; tentative D call: TRBD2 (6 bases). This CDR3 is built from 16 residues. The V gene's germline CDR1 is MDHEN and CDR2 SYDVKM. Deletions cut 1 base from V and 1 base from J, with 12 bases between. As DNA, the CDR3 is TGTGCCAGCAGTTTATCACTAGCAGGTGGCACAGATACGCAGTATTTT. Amino acid sequence: CASSLSLAGGTDTQYF.

This clone was detected only a few times. The J gene is TRBJ1-6, the V gene TRBV9; 10 bases match TRBD1. With 3 bases clipped from V and 7 bases from J, the junction kept 4 bases outside the gene matches. The CDR3 is made up of 15 amino acids. CDR1 and CDR2 from the germline V gene are SGDLS and YYNGEE. The CDR3 DNA reads TGTGCCAGCAGCGCCCCGACAGGGGGCAATTCACCCCTCCACTTT. This translates into CASSAPTGGNSPLHF.

The V and J genes are TRBV5-8 and TRBJ2-7; TRBD1 matches 7 bases. Germline CDR1 reads SGHTS; CDR2 reads YDEGEE. V dropped 1 base and J dropped 2; count of bases not matched to a gene: 6. This CDR3 is 15 amino acids long. The CDR3 sequence is CASSLSIGGAYEQYF. CDR3 coding DNA: TGTGCCAGCAGCTTGAGTATAGGGGGCGCCTACGAGCAGTACTTC.

The chain has TRBV30 and TRBJ2-3, with D perhaps matching TRBD2 (7 bases). CDR1 and CDR2 (germline): GTSNPN, SVGIG (reference sequence). There are 14 residues in the CDR3. The V end lost 3 bases, the J end lost 0 bases, and 10 bases lay between the germline ends. The CDR3 coding sequence is TGTGCCTGGAGCGGGGGGCAGAGCACAGATACGCAGTATTTT. Translation: CAWSGGQSTDTQYF. Complete variable domain (other parts from reference TRBV30 and TRBJ2-3): SQTIHQWPATLVQPVGSPLSLECTVEGTSNPNLYWYRQAAGRGLQLLFYSVGIGQISSEVPQNLSASRPQDRQFILSSKKLLLSDSGFYLCAWSGGQSTDTQYFGPGTRLTVL.

This clone was seen just once. The V and J genes are TRBV29-1 and TRBJ2-6; 7 bases are a match to TRBD1. From germline, CDR1 is SQVTM and CDR2 ANQGSEA. This CDR3 contains 16 residues. The J segment lost 3 bases and the V segment lost 7 bases, leaving 12 bases of the junction unmatched. The CDR3 loop reads CSDPRAGGCGANVLTF. The CDR3 DNA follows: TGCAGCGACCCGAGGGCAGGGGGTTGTGGGGCCAACGTCCTGACTTTC.

Here the CDR3 reads CASSYFRNVRLATSTDTQYF. The CDR3 nucleotides are TGTGCCAGCAGTTACTTCCGCAATGTTAGGCTAGCAACTAGCACAGATACGCAGTATTTT. The chain carries TRBV6-8 and TRBJ2-3; weak D call: TRBD2 (5 bases). Germline V lookup: CDR1 MNHGY, CDR2 SAAAGT. There are 20 residues in the CDR3. Trimming pared 1 base from V and 0 bases from J, leaving 23 bases between.